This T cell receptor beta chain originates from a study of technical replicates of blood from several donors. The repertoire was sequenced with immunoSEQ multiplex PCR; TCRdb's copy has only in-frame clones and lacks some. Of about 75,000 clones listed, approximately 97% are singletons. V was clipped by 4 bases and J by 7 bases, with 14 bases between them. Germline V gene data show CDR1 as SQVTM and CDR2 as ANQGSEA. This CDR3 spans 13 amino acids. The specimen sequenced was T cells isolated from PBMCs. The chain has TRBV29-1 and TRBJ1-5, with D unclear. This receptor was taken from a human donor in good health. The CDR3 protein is CSVANGSRQPQHF. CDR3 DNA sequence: TGCAGCGTTGCGAACGGTTCGAGGCAGCCCCAGCATTTT.